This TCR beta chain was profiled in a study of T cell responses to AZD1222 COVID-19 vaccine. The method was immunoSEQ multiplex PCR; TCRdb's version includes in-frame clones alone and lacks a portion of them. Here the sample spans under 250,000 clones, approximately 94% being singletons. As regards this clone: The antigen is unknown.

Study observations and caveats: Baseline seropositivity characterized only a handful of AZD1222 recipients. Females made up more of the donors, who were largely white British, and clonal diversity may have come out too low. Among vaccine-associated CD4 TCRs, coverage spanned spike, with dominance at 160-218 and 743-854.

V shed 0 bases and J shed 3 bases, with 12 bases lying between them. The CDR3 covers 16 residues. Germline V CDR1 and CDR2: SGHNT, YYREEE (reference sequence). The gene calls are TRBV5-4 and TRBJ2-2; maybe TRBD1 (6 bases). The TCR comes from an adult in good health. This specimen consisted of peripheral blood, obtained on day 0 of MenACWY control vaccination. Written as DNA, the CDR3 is TGTGCCAGCAGCTTGGAAGGGGGAACTCACACCGGGGAGCTGTTTTTT. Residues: CASSLEGGTHTGELFF.